What follows are 3 T cell receptor beta chains derived from one specimen sequenced in a study of shared T cell receptors in the human thymus. Repertoires were generated with immunoSEQ multiplex PCR, while TCRdb's copy carries only in-frame clones and drops some. The sample lists hundreds of thousands of clones, 95% seen once, with about 0.02% in the top ten. The source material was thymocytes. These TCRs come from a human donor.

V is TRBV9 and J is TRBJ2-7, with D uncertain. The CDR3 spans 14 residues. The V end lost 2 bases, the J end lost 0 bases, and 9 bases lay between the germline ends. CDR1 is SGDLS, CDR2 YYNGEE, per germline. Here the CDR3 reads CASSVGISSYEQYF. CDR3 sequence (DNA): TGTGCCAGCAGCGTGGGGATAAGCTCCTACGAGCAGTACTTC.

The chain recombines TRBV27 with TRBJ2-1, with D possibly matching TRBD2 (6 bases). The V end lost 6 bases, the J end lost 9 bases, and 15 bases lay between the germline ends. CDR1 and CDR2 (germline): MNHEY, SMNVEV (reference sequence). The CDR3 has 13 residues. Here the CDR3 DNA reads TGTGCCAGCAGAACCCCTCCCGGGGGTGAGCAGTTCTTC. Translation: CASRTPPGGEQFF.

CDR3: CATSSSQGRGSTEAFF. The CDR3 nucleotides read TGTGCCACCAGCTCGAGCCAAGGGAGGGGGAGCACTGAAGCTTTCTTT. The chain recombines TRBV15 with TRBJ1-1, with D possibly being TRBD1 (6 bases). The CDR3 is 16 residues long. V lost 5 bases, J lost 4 bases, and 20 bases lay in between. The germline V gene encodes CDR1 LNHNV and CDR2 YYDKDF (reference sequence).